The rows below give T cell receptor beta chains drawn from one sample of a study of blood T cell repertoires in COVID-19. Clones were sequenced by immunoSEQ multiplex PCR, and TCRdb holds only the in-frame ones, with some missing. In the table there are approximately 450,000 clones, 70% to 90% of which are singletons. The sample taken for sequencing was PBMCs or T cells enriched from blood (not recorded which). The source is a woman in her late teens or twenties with acute COVID-19. The CDR3 runs from the conserved cysteine through the conserved F or W. D genes are given only for firm matches. Part of the rows lack a size; the others show once, few, many or a class for expanded clones.

TRBV2	-	-	TRBJ2-5	13	TGTGCCAGCAGTGAGATTAGCAGCCAGACCCAGTACTTC	CASSEISSQTQYF
TRBV28	-	few	TRBJ1-3	14	TGTGCCAGCAGTTTAATCCAGGGCTTAAACACCATATATTTT	CASSLIQGLNTIYF
TRBV9	-	-	TRBJ2-7	15	TGTGCCAGCAGCCCCAGACTGGAAAGCTCCTACGAGCAGTACTTC	CASSPRLESSYEQYF
TRBV5-1	-	-	TRBJ1-6	15	TGCGCCAGCAGCCCGCGAGAGGCCCTTAATTCACCCCTCCACTTT	CASSPREALNSPLHF
TRBV6-5	TRBD1	-	TRBJ1-6	15	TGTGCCAGCAGTTTCACAGGGGGGGATAATTCACCCCTCCACTTT	CASSFTGGDNSPLHF
TRBV7-2	TRBD1	-	TRBJ2-7	14	TGTGCCAGCAGCTTAGGATCACAGGGGGCCGAGCAGTACTTC	CASSLGSQGAEQYF
TRBV6-5	-	once	TRBJ2-7	13	TGTGCCAGCAGTTTCCGGGAAGACTACGAGCAGTACTTC	CASSFREDYEQYF
TRBV19	TRBD1	-	TRBJ2-1	13	TGTGCCACCCGGACAGGGGGAGGAAATGAGCAGTTCTTC	CATRTGGGNEQFF
TRBV13	TRBD2	-	TRBJ2-1	15	TGTGCCAGCAGAAAGACTAGCGCCTCCTACAATGAGCAGTTCTTC	CASRKTSASYNEQFF
TRBV6-1	-	-	TRBJ1-2	14	TGTGCCAGCAGTGACGTGAGGGAGGGGCATGGCTACACCTTC	CASSDVREGHGYTF
TRBV27	-	-	TRBJ2-7	15	TGTGCCAGCACTCAAAGGGCAGGACTCTCCTACGAGCAGTACTTC	CASTQRAGLSYEQYF
TRBV7-9	TRBD2	-	TRBJ2-1	15	TGTGCCAGCAGCCCTAGCGGGGGCACCTACAATGAGCAGTTCTTC	CASSPSGGTYNEQFF
TRBV7-9	-	-	TRBJ1-5	15	TGTGCCAGCAGTCGGGGACTGCCGGGAGGTCAGCCCCAGCATTTT	CASSRGLPGGQPQHF
TRBV27	-	-	TRBJ1-6	14	TGTGCCAGCAGGTTGAGCTCCTATAATTCACCCCTCCACTTT	CASRLSSYNSPLHF
TRBV28	-	once	TRBJ1-5	13	TGTGCCAGCAGTAGGACTCACGGGCAGCCCCAGCATTTT	CASSRTHGQPQHF
TRBV15	-	-	TRBJ1-4	14	TGTGCCACCAGCAGTAAATCAACTAATGAAAAACTGTTTTTT	CATSSKSTNEKLFF
TRBV10-2	-	once	TRBJ2-7	14	TGCGCCAGCAGTGAGTTTCAGGGGACCTACGAGCAGTACTTC	CASSEFQGTYEQYF
TRBV19	-	-	TRBJ1-1	11	TGTGCCAGTAGTTCGCGGGCTGAAGCTTTCTTT	CASSSRAEAFF
TRBV2	TRBD1	few	TRBJ1-2	14	TGTGCCAGCAGTGAAATACGACAGGGGAATGGCTACACCTTC	CASSEIRQGNGYTF
TRBV30	TRBD2	-	TRBJ2-7	14	TGTGCCTGGGAGATTTCCAGCGGGGGATACGAGCAGTACTTC	CAWEISSGGYEQYF
TRBV3-1/TRBV3-2	TRBD1	-	TRBJ1-2	15	TGTGCCAGCAGCCAAGAGGGACAGGGGAGAAGTGGCTACACCTTC	CASSQEGQGRSGYTF
TRBV4-1	-	-	TRBJ2-7	13	TGCGCCAGCAGCCAAGGGGGCAGAGACGAGCAGTACTTC	CASSQGGRDEQYF
TRBV10-1	TRBD2	-	TRBJ2-2	15	TGCGCCAGCAGTGATCTAGCGGGCCTTACCGGGGAGCTGTTTTTT	CASSDLAGLTGELFF
TRBV13	-	-	TRBJ1-1	14	TGTGCCAGCAGCTTAGACAGGGCTAACACTGAAGCTTTCTTT	CASSLDRANTEAFF
TRBV5-1	-	-	TRBJ1-2	14	TGCGCCAGCAGCTTCAAGGGGGACCCAGGTGGCTACACCTTC	CASSFKGDPGGYTF
TRBV2	-	once	TRBJ1-2	14	TGTGCCAGCAGTAGAGAGACTGGGAACTATGGCTACACCTTC	CASSRETGNYGYTF
TRBV19	TRBD1	once	TRBJ2-6	17	TGTGCCAGTAGGTCATACGGGACAGGCTCTGGGGCCAACGTCCTGACTTTC	CASRSYGTGSGANVLTF
TRBV15	TRBD1	-	TRBJ2-5	14	TGTGCCACTTCTGTATCCGGGACAGATGAGACCCAGTACTTC	CATSVSGTDETQYF
TRBV9	TRBD2	-	TRBJ2-1	17	TGTGCCAGCAGCGTAGTGGGTAGCGGGGCCCACTACAATGAGCAGTTCTTC	CASSVVGSGAHYNEQFF
TRBV20-1	-	-	TRBJ2-1	16	TGCAGTGCTAGTTTGGCGGGATCAGGCCCCATATATGAGCAGTTCTTC	CSASLAGSGPIYEQFF
TRBV14	-	few	TRBJ2-3	15	TGTGCCAGCAGCCAAGCGGGAAGGGGCACAGATACGCAGTATTTT	CASSQAGRGTDTQYF
TRBV10-3	-	-	TRBJ2-3	14	TGTGCCATCAGGGGACCCGGCGGGGCAGATACGCAGTATTTT	CAIRGPGGADTQYF
TRBV28	TRBD1	few	TRBJ1-1	15	TGTGCCAGCAGGACAGGGGGCAGGACGGACACTGAAGCTTTCTTT	CASRTGGRTDTEAFF
TRBV19	-	-	TRBJ2-1	11	TGTGCCAGTAGTATTACAGGGAAGCAGTTCTTC	CASSITGKQFF
TRBV3-1/TRBV3-2	TRBD2	few	TRBJ2-1	15	TGTGCCAGCAGCATACTAGCGGGAGGACACAATGAGCAGTTCTTC	CASSILAGGHNEQFF
TRBV4-3	TRBD2	once	TRBJ2-1	16	TGCGCCAGCAGCCAACCCTCGACTAGCGGGAGCGATGAGCAGTTCTTC	CASSQPSTSGSDEQFF
TRBV5-1	-	-	TRBJ1-5	15	TGCGCCAGCAGCTTTGGCCAAGGGGACAATCAGCCCCAGCATTTT	CASSFGQGDNQPQHF
TRBV19	-	-	TRBJ2-1	15	TGTGCCAGTAGATCTGGGCTATTTGGAGGTGGGGAGCAGTTCTTC	CASRSGLFGGGEQFF
TRBV6-5	-	-	TRBJ2-7	15	TGTGCCAGCAGGGGGGGATCCCCGTCGGCCTACGAGCAGTACTTC	CASRGGSPSAYEQYF
TRBV6-2/TRBV6-3	-	-	TRBJ1-5	13	TGTGCCAGCAGTTTCCTACAGGGTCAGCCCCAGCATTTT	CASSFLQGQPQHF
TRBV5-1	-	once	TRBJ2-5	16	TGCGCCAGCAGCCCCGAGAGCTTTCCCGTGCGAGAGACCCAGTACTTC	CASSPESFPVRETQYF
TRBV5-1	TRBD1	-	TRBJ2-5	13	TGCGCCAGCAGCTCAGACAGGGGAGAGACCCAGTACTTC	CASSSDRGETQYF
TRBV27	-	-	TRBJ2-1	11	TGTGCCAGCAGTTTAGGGACTCAGCAGTTCTTC	CASSLGTQQFF
TRBV4-2	TRBD2	-	TRBJ2-4	16	TGTGCCAGCAGCCGCCATCGGGGGGAAAGTATAAACATTCAGTACTTC	CASSRHRGESINIQYF
TRBV4-1	TRBD2	-	TRBJ2-1	16	TGCGCCAGCAGCCAAGATAGCGGGGGATCCTACAATGAGCAGTTCTTC	CASSQDSGGSYNEQFF
TRBV13	-	-	TRBJ1-4	16	TGTGCCAGCAGCTTAGGCCGCAGGGCCACTAATGAAAAACTGTTTTTT	CASSLGRRATNEKLFF
TRBV2	-	once	TRBJ2-2	15	TGTGCCAGCAGTGAAGCGGGCGAGCTGGCCGGGGAGCTGTTTTTT	CASSEAGELAGELFF
TRBV5-1	TRBD2	-	TRBJ2-3	16	TGCGCCAGCAGCTTGGGAGTAGCGGGGAGCACAGATACGCAGTATTTT	CASSLGVAGSTDTQYF
TRBV9	-	-	TRBJ2-1	11	TGTGCCAGCAGCGTAGAGCGGGAGCAGTTCTTC	CASSVEREQFF
TRBV20-1	-	-	TRBJ2-1	11	TGCAGTGCTGAGGACCGACAGTTTCCGTTCTTC	CSAEDRQFPFF
TRBV7-8	-	-	TRBJ1-1	12	TGTGCCAGCAGCCTATCGGGCACTGAAGCTTTCTTT	CASSLSGTEAFF
TRBV6-5	-	few	TRBJ1-6	14	TGTGCCAGCAGTCCCCAGGGGAGTAATTCACCCCTCCACTTT	CASSPQGSNSPLHF
TRBV19	TRBD2	-	TRBJ2-1	15	TGTGCCAGTAGTATAATTGGCGGGGGGTCCAATGAGCAGTTCTTC	CASSIIGGGSNEQFF
TRBV7-6	-	-	TRBJ2-2	16	TGTGCCAGCAGCTTAGCTGCGGGTGCGAACACCGGGGAGCTGTTTTTT	CASSLAAGANTGELFF